This entry describes one TCR beta chain. Its cognate antigen is unknown. The data belong to a study of STAT3 mutations in large granular lymphocyte leukemia. Germline V lookup: CDR1 SGHRS, CDR2 YFSETQ. Trimming took 0 bases from V and 3 from J, leaving 9 bases between them. This CDR3 is built from 14 residues. The protocol was immunoSEQ multiplex PCR, while the TCRdb copy is restricted to in-frame clones and leaves out a portion. In the table there are 35,000 or so clones, roughly 90% of which are singletons. General study findings and limits: In several patients, dominant TCR clone burden exceeded STAT3 mutant burden, suggesting STAT3 mutation arose secondarily. Clonal expansion was inferred from samples taken at other timepoints. At least one immunodominant TCR beta clonotype appeared in every T-cell large granular lymphocyte leukemia patient.

The gene calls are TRBV5-1 and TRBJ2-5; D is possibly TRBD2 (5 bases). The sequence was obtained from a human donor with T large granular lymphocyte leukemia. Some clones in this sample may be carry-over from other donors' samples. Source material: PBMCs. CDR3 bases: TGCGCCAGCAGCTTGGATCGGGGTGAAGAGACCCAGTACTTC. Its protein product is CASSLDRGEETQYF.